These T cell receptor beta chains were read from a single sample in a study of OX40 agonist ivuxolimab in advanced cancers. Here immunoSEQ multiplex PCR was the method, and the copy in TCRdb shows in-frame clones only, minus some. The sample shows about 79,000 clones, about nine tenths of them seen only once. Sample: CD4+ or CD8+ T cells sorted from blood, taken in a trial of the OX40 agonist ivuxolimab. Every receptor here comes from an adult with an advanced solid tumor such as melanoma, head and neck, liver or kidney cancer. Both conserved end residues are trimmed from each CDR3. The order of the fields is CDR3 length, clone size, V gene, CDR3 protein. Clone size is given for some rows only: seen once, a few or many times, or a class if the clone is expanded.

length: 13
size: -
V: TRBV25-1
CDR3: ASSPRAGGSQPQH

length: 18
size: -
V: TRBV5-1
CDR3: ASSPQGAGGWQTGRYEQY

length: 10
size: few
V: TRBV7-2
CDR3: ASSLGFTEAF

length: 13
size: -
V: TRBV19
CDR3: ASSEVGGRFYEQY

length: 13
size: -
V: TRBV15
CDR3: ATSSRNRGNYEQY

length: 16
size: -
V: TRBV15
CDR3: ATSRVFTGDSSGNTIY

length: 14
size: -
V: TRBV30
CDR3: AWSYGVLGGGDTQY

length: 14
size: -
V: TRBV19
CDR3: ASSRSDPTPNQPQH

length: 13
size: -
V: TRBV19
CDR3: ASSSANGGNTEAF

length: 11
size: once
V: TRBV25-1
CDR3: ATSGTGREKLF

length: 10
size: -
V: TRBV29-1
CDR3: SVRGDAYEQY

length: 14
size: -
V: TRBV7-3
CDR3: ASSLKAAGQGEKLF

length: 12
size: few
V: TRBV4-2
CDR3: ASSQGGREDTQY

length: 13
size: -
V: TRBV7-2
CDR3: ASSLSGQRDNEQF

length: 13
size: -
V: TRBV7-9
CDR3: ASSLAGAGVDTQY